Listed below are T cell receptor beta chains from one sample, sequenced in a study of shared clonotypes between healthy human individuals. Produced via immunoSEQ multiplex PCR; TCRdb's table is partial and in-frame only. Of under 2,500,000 clones listed, under 97% are singletons. Source material: naive CD4+ T cells sorted from blood. These receptors originate from a young man in good health. CDR3s include the opening cysteine and the closing phenylalanine or tryptophan. A D gene is named only where the DNA matches it firmly. Not every row has a clone size; where given, it reads once, few, many or a size class.

>TRBV12-2|.|.|TRBJ2-7|17
CASRLAPYPDGAHEQYF
TGTGCAAGTCGCTTAGCGCCCTATCCGGACGGCGCCCACGAGCAGTACTTC
>TRBV30|.|.|TRBJ1-5|14
CAWSSGSSIQPQHF
TGTGCCTGGAGTTCTGGGAGTAGTATTCAGCCCCAGCATTTT
>TRBV18|.|.|TRBJ2-7|16
CASSSGDPLIAYEQYF
TGTGCCAGCTCTTCGGGGGATCCTCTAATAGCGTACGAGCAGTACTTC
>TRBV30|.|.|TRBJ1-1|13
CAWSVTGSTEAFF
TGTGCCTGGAGTGTAACAGGGTCCACTGAAGCTTTCTTT
>TRBV5-1|.|.|TRBJ1-2|13
CASSSQENYGYTF
TGCGCCAGCAGCTCACAGGAAAACTATGGCTACACCTTC
>TRBV4-1|TRBD1|.|TRBJ1-3|15
CASSQTTGVLNTIYF
TGCGCCAGCAGCCAGACGACAGGGGTCTTAAACACCATATATTTT
>TRBV11-3|TRBD1|.|TRBJ2-5|15
CASSPGTGLEETQYF
TGTGCCAGCAGCCCCGGGACAGGGCTGGAGGAGACCCAGTACTTC
>TRBV6-4|.|.|TRBJ2-7|14
CASSEASQSKKQYF
TGTGCCAGCAGTGAAGCTTCACAGTCGAAGAAGCAGTACTTC
>TRBV6-5|TRBD2|once|TRBJ2-5|15
CASRRTSGGPKTQYF
TGTGCCAGCCGGCGGACTAGCGGAGGGCCCAAGACCCAGTACTTC
>TRBV19|.|.|TRBJ2-5|14
CASSIGAREGPQYF
TGTGCCAGTAGTATAGGGGCCAGGGAAGGTCCCCAGTACTTC
>TRBV19|.|.|TRBJ2-3|14
CASQVGSRTDTQYF
TGTGCCAGTCAGGTCGGGAGTAGAACAGATACGCAGTATTTT
>TRBV30|.|.|TRBJ1-6|16
CAWSSNFEGYNSPLHF
TGTGCCTGGAGCTCTAACTTCGAGGGGTATAATTCACCCCTCCACTTT
>TRBV5-1|TRBD2|.|TRBJ2-4|16
CASRTSGGPGENIQYF
TGCGCCAGCAGGACTAGCGGGGGCCCGGGGGAAAACATTCAGTACTTC
>TRBV15|.|.|TRBJ2-7|15
CATSRTETGPYEQYF
TGTGCCACCAGCAGAACGGAGACAGGCCCCTACGAGCAGTACTTC
>TRBV18|TRBD1|few|TRBJ1-2|15
CASSPRQTGDYGYTF
TGTGCCAGCTCACCTCGACAGACAGGGGACTATGGCTACACCTTC
>TRBV2|TRBD1|.|TRBJ1-1|14
CASSEGWQGAEAFF
TGTGCCAGCAGTGAAGGGTGGCAGGGGGCTGAAGCTTTCTTT
>TRBV4-3|.|.|TRBJ2-3|18
CASSQSTGWEKGTDTQYF
TGCGCCAGCAGCCAATCTACAGGATGGGAAAAGGGCACAGATACGCAGTATTTT
>TRBV19|.|.|TRBJ1-5|13
CASSIDESTPQHF
TGTGCCAGTAGTATAGATGAGTCCACGCCCCAGCATTTT
>TRBV5-1|TRBD1|few|TRBJ1-1|15
CASSSGTGMNTEAFF
TGCGCCAGCAGCTCAGGGACAGGGATGAACACTGAAGCTTTCTTT
>TRBV11-2|.|.|TRBJ2-3|13
CASRYTGADTQYF
TGTGCCAGCAGGTACACGGGGGCAGATACGCAGTATTTT
>TRBV10-3|.|once|TRBJ2-1|14
CAISPGTSYNEQFF
TGTGCCATCAGCCCCGGGACATCCTACAATGAGCAGTTCTTC
>TRBV4-3|TRBD1|.|TRBJ2-3|14
CASSSDRFTDTQYF
TGCGCCAGCAGCTCGGACAGGTTTACAGATACGCAGTATTTT
>TRBV5-1|.|.|TRBJ2-4|16
CASSRGGIIFENIQYF
TGCGCCAGCAGCCGTGGAGGGATAATATTTGAAAACATTCAGTACTTC
>TRBV21-1|.|.|TRBJ2-7|14
CASSHRRGTYEQYF
TGTGCCAGCAGCCACCGACGGGGAACCTACGAGCAGTACTTC
>TRBV7-9|TRBD1|.|TRBJ1-4|15
CASSPKDRVYEKLFF
TGTGCCAGCAGCCCGAAGGACAGGGTTTATGAAAAACTGTTTTTT
>TRBV28|.|once|TRBJ2-7|13
CASLRDNSYEQYF
TGTGCCAGCCTCCGGGACAACTCCTACGAGCAGTACTTC
>TRBV7-2|.|.|TRBJ2-7|15
CASSLAASSSYEQYF
TGTGCCAGCAGCTTAGCTGCCTCAAGCTCCTACGAGCAGTACTTC
>TRBV5-1|TRBD2|.|TRBJ2-1|18
CASSLDATSRRGYNEQFF
TGCGCCAGCAGCTTGGATGCGACTAGCAGGCGAGGCTACAATGAGCAGTTCTTC